The table lists the clone carrying this T cell receptor (beta chain) with a count of one. Its antigen is currently unknown. This sample stems from a study of OX40 agonist ivuxolimab in advanced cancers. Study-level findings and limits: In CD8+ T cells, expanded clones were on average more numerous than in CD4+.

V was trimmed by 1 base and J by 1 base, leaving 11 bases between them. Germline-derived CDR1 and CDR2 are SGHDN and FVKESK. CDR3 length: 15 amino acids. TCRdb keeps only in-frame clones here, not all; method: immunoSEQ multiplex PCR. The table has about 60,000 clones, around 90% seen once. The sequencing here drew on CD4+ or CD8+ T cells sorted from blood, taken in a trial of the OX40 agonist ivuxolimab. The V gene is TRBV14, the J gene TRBJ2-7; D might be TRBD2 (5 bases). The TCR originated in an adult with an advanced solid tumor such as melanoma, head and neck, liver or kidney cancer. In nucleotides, the CDR3 is TGTGCCAGCAGCCAAGGAGGGTCGCGATCCTACGAGCAGTACTTC. It yields the protein CASSQGGSRSYEQYF.